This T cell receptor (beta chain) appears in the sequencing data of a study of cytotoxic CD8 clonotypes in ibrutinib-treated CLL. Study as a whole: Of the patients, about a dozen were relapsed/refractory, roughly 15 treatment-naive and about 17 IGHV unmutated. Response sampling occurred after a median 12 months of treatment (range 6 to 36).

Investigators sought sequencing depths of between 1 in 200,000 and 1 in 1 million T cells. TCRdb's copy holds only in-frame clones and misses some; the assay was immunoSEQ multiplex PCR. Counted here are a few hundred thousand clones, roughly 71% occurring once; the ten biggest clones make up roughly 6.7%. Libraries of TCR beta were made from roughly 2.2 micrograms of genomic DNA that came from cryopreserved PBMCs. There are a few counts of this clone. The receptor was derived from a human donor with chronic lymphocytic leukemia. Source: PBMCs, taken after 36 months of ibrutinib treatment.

The CDR3 loop reads CASSFLPGQASNEQYF. The CDR3 DNA follows: TGCGCCAGCAGCTTCCTGCCGGGACAGGCCTCTAACGAGCAGTACTTC. The chain uses TRBV5-1 and TRBJ2-7; 8 positions agree with TRBD1. Germline CDR1 is SGHRS and CDR2 is YFSETQ. CDR3 length: 16 residues. Losses at the gene ends were 2 bases for V and 5 bases for J; bases not matched to a gene: 12. The variable domain in full, completed from reference TRBV5-1 and TRBJ2-7, reads KAGVTQTPRYLIKTRGQQVTLSCSPISGHRSVSWYQQTPGQGLQFLFEYFSETQRNKGNFPGRFSGRQFSNSRSEMNVSTLELGDSALYLCASSFLPGQASNEQYFGPGTRLTVT.